The 5 T cell receptor beta chains below all came from one sample that was sequenced in a study of human CD8 memory T cell subsets. Investigators built TCR beta libraries using UMI-labeled 5' RACE. TCRdb reprocessed the 5' RACE reads and stores each CDR3 protein as one record, lacking DNA. This table lists a few thousand distinct CDR3 sequences. What was sequenced was CD8+ effector memory T cells (TEM) sorted from PBMCs. Subset denoted: effector memory CD8 T cells, CCR7- CD45RO+ CD95+. The receptors here all came from a human donor in good health.

This clonotype ranks as medium-sized in terms of frequency. This chain joins TRBV3-1 and TRBJ2-1; lacking DNA, the TRBD2 call made by TCRdb goes unchecked. Germline V gene data show CDR1 as LGHDT and CDR2 as YNNKEL (reference sequence). This CDR3 has 16 amino acids. CDR3 sequence: CASSQELERGDNEQFF.

By frequency, this clonotype registers medium-sized. This chain links TRBV20-1 with TRBJ2-3; TCRdb outputs TRBD2, but without DNA this stays unchecked. The CDR3 is 15 amino acids. Per the germline V gene, CDR1 is DFQATT and CDR2 is SNEGSKA (reference sequence). CDR3 sequence: CSAVQGLADTDTQYF.

This chain uses TRBV21-1 with TRBJ2-7; TCRdb names TRBD1, which stays unverified in the absence of DNA. TRBV21-1 represents a pseudogene. CDR3 length equals 12 residues. The CDR3: CASRGDRYEQYF.

The chain is built from TRBV7-2 and TRBJ2-1; TCRdb reports TRBD1, a call that lacks DNA to check it against. Germline assignment: CDR1 SGHTA and CDR2 FQGNSA. This CDR3 has 13 residues. CDR3 residues: CASSSPPGQGQFF.

J is TRBJ2-1 and V is TRBV6-2 or TRBV6-3; with no DNA, the TCRdb D assignment of TRBD2 cannot be verified. The CDR3 extends over 15 amino acids. Germline CDR1 is MNHEY and CDR2 is SVGEGT. The CDR3 loop reads CASSYGSGRAYEQFF.